Below, 21 T cell receptor beta chains from the same sample are listed, as sequenced in a study of T cell clones after liver transplantation. Libraries were prepared by immunoSEQ multiplex PCR; TCRdb keeps only in-frame clonotypes and omits some of them. The repertoire holds around 120,000 clones, with just over 90% as singletons. This material consisted of CD4+ T cells from blood, taken 12 months after liver transplant. The receptor set was obtained from a human patient who received a liver transplant. A share of the T cells may be of graft donor origin.

The chain is built from TRBV7-9 and TRBJ2-7; tentatively, D is TRBD2 (5 bases). The CDR3 length is 16 residues. CDR1 is SEHNR and CDR2 is FQNEAQ in the germline V gene (reference sequence). The V end was cut by 1 base, the J end by 3 bases, with 16 bases between. The chain's CDR3 is CASSLGGLYSGYEQYF. The CDR3 coding sequence is TGTGCCAGCAGCTTAGGAGGGCTGTACTCGGGCTACGAGCAGTACTTC.

This clone was seen once. The V and J genes are TRBV6-5 and TRBJ2-2; 9 bases map to TRBD1. Germline V CDR1 and CDR2: MNHEY, SVGAGI. The CDR3 has 15 residues. The V gene end was trimmed by 5 bases and the J gene end by 4 bases; junction bases not matched to a gene: 5. The CDR3: CASSLGQGTTGELFF. The CDR3 coding sequence is TGTGCCAGCAGTCTTGGACAGGGGACCACCGGGGAGCTGTTTTTT.

V gene TRBV7-2 combines with J gene TRBJ2-7, with TRBD2 as a possible D gene (5 bases). V lost 1 base to trimming and J lost 1 base, with 11 bases between them. Looked up from germline, CDR1 is SGHTA and CDR2 is FQGNSA. The CDR3 covers 15 residues. CDR3 sequence (DNA): TGTGCCAGCAGCTTAGGGACTGGGCGTTCCTACGAGCAGTACTTC. Amino acid sequence: CASSLGTGRSYEQYF.

This clone was seen more than once but under ten times. The chain joins TRBV5-4 to TRBJ2-7; 10 bases align to TRBD1. V lost 4 bases and J lost 1; bases outside the gene matches: 2. Germline-derived CDR1 and CDR2 are SGHNT and YYREEE (reference sequence). The CDR3 is 14 residues long. As DNA, the CDR3 is TGTGCCAGCAGCCCGGGACAGGGGTCCTACGAGCAGTACTTC. Protein sequence: CASSPGQGSYEQYF.

The chain combines TRBV29-1 with TRBJ2-1, with 10 positions matching TRBD2. Germline CDR1 SQVTM, CDR2 ANQGSEA. The CDR3 runs 14 residues. V lost 3 bases, J lost 2 bases, and 1 base stayed unmatched. The CDR3 DNA is TGCAGCGTTGACACTAGCGGGACCTACAATGAGCAGTTCTTC. Protein: CSVDTSGTYNEQFF.

This chain joins TRBV18 and TRBJ2-7; possibly TRBD2 for D (6 bases). Trimming took 3 bases from V and 0 from J, leaving 12 bases between them. The CDR3 has 15 amino acids. The germline CDR1 and CDR2 sequences are KGHSH and LQKENI. The CDR3: CASSPSRGSSYEQYF. The DNA for the CDR3 is TGTGCCAGCTCACCTTCTCGGGGGAGCTCCTACGAGCAGTACTTC.

On this clone itself: Other DNA sequences in the sample encode the same CDR3. The J gene is TRBJ2-7, the V gene TRBV28; D not resolved. This CDR3 spans 14 amino acids. V was trimmed by 3 bases and J by 2 bases, leaving 11 bases between them. CDR1 and CDR2 (germline): MDHEN, SYDVKM. CDR3 loop: CASSLVAGAYEQYF. The CDR3 region has the DNA TGTGCCAGCAGTTTGGTAGCAGGAGCCTACGAGCAGTACTTC.

J is TRBJ1-5 and V is TRBV27; 7 bases align to TRBD1. The V and J ends lost 3 bases and 6 bases, in that order; junction bases with no gene match: 5. The CDR3 runs to 14 residues. Germline V CDR1 and CDR2: MNHEY, SMNVEV (reference sequence). The CDR3 spells CASSFNRGGQPQHF. The CDR3 DNA is TGTGCCAGCAGTTTCAACAGGGGTGGTCAGCCCCAGCATTTT.

The CDR3 DNA reads as TGTGCCAGCAGCTTTAGTAGAGGGTCTGGGGCCAACGTCCTGACTTTC. Residues: CASSFSRGSGANVLTF. This chain joins TRBV7-2 and TRBJ2-6; possible D gene TRBD2, 5 bases. There are 16 residues in the CDR3. Trimming took 3 bases from V and 1 from J, leaving 10 bases between them. Germline V gene lookup returns CDR1 SGHTA and CDR2 FQGNSA. The complete variable domain, with remaining parts taken from reference TRBV7-2 and TRBJ2-6, reads GAGVSQSPSNKVTEKGKDVELRCDPISGHTALYWYRQSLGQGLEFLIYFQGNSAPDKSGLPSDRFSAERTGGSVSTLTIQRTQQEDSAVYLCASSFSRGSGANVLTFGAGSRLTVL.

V is TRBV30 and J is TRBJ1-1, with D hard to call. Germline lookup yields CDR1 GTSNPN and CDR2 SVGIG (reference sequence). Trimming removed 2 bases at V and 6 bases at J, with 10 bases between. This CDR3 region has 12 residues. This chain's CDR3 is CAWSPGIAEAFF. The CDR3 DNA reads TGTGCCTGGAGTCCGGGAATCGCTGAAGCTTTCTTT.

This clone was seen a handful of times. The same CDR3 also results from other DNA sequences found in this sample. V gene TRBV7-2 combines with J gene TRBJ2-2; D call uncertain. This CDR3 region has 14 residues. V was cut by 3 bases and J by 1 base, with 6 bases left in between. Germline V gene data show CDR1 as SGHTA and CDR2 as FQGNSA. CDR3 loop: CASSFGGNTGELFF. DNA for the CDR3: TGTGCCAGCAGCTTCGGCGGGAACACCGGGGAGCTGTTTTTT. Looking up the rest from reference TRBV7-2 and TRBJ2-2 gives the full variable domain: GAGVSQSPSNKVTEKGKDVELRCDPISGHTALYWYRQSLGQGLEFLIYFQGNSAPDKSGLPSDRFSAERTGGSVSTLTIQRTQQEDSAVYLCASSFGGNTGELFFGEGSRLTVL.

V and J are TRBV5-1 and TRBJ1-2; no reliable D call. Per germline, CDR1 SGHRS and CDR2 YFSETQ. The CDR3 length is 16 residues. Trimming removed 4 bases from V and 0 bases from J, with 16 bases in between. The CDR3, as DNA: TGCGCCAGCAGCCAGTCGATGGGCCCCGCTAACTATGGCTACACCTTC. Protein product: CASSQSMGPANYGYTF.

This clone appeared once. V and J are TRBV2 and TRBJ2-1, with D maybe TRBD2 (6 bases). V was clipped by 4 bases and J by 4 bases, with 8 bases between them. The CDR3 totals 13 residues. Germline V gene lookup returns CDR1 SNHLY and CDR2 FYNNEI. The DNA of the CDR3 is TGTGCCAGCAGTGTACGGGGGTACAATGAGCAGTTCTTC. Its translation: CASSVRGYNEQFF.

This chain links TRBV5-4 with TRBJ1-2; 7 bases match TRBD1. The CDR3 is made up of 14 amino acids. The V segment lost 0 bases and the J segment 6 bases; nucleotides outside the gene matches: 5. CDR1 SGHNT and CDR2 YYREEE come from the germline V gene (reference sequence). This chain's CDR3 is CASSLVAGGNGYTF. In nucleotides, the CDR3 is TGTGCCAGCAGCTTGGTTGCAGGGGGGAATGGCTACACCTTC. Full variable domain (rest looked up from reference TRBV5-4 and TRBJ1-2): ETGVTQSPTHLIKTRGQQVTLRCSSQSGHNTVSWYQQALGQGPQFIFQYYREEENGRGNFPPRFSGLQFPNYSSELNVNALELDDSALYLCASSLVAGGNGYTFGSGTRLTVV.

The CDR3 coding sequence is TGTGCCAGCAGTCCAGTAGCGGGCCCCACCGAGCAGTACTTC. As protein: CASSPVAGPTEQYF. The V gene is TRBV27, the J gene TRBJ2-7; 7 bases are a match to TRBD2. The length of the CDR3 is 14 residues. The germline gives CDR1 MNHEY, CDR2 SMNVEV (reference sequence). The ends lost 5 bases at V and 6 bases at J; junction bases unmatched: 10.

The chain joins TRBV2 to TRBJ1-1, with D perhaps matching TRBD1 (5 bases). V was pared by 4 bases and J by 0 bases, with 6 bases between. The CDR3 has 13 residues. Per germline, CDR1 SNHLY and CDR2 FYNNEI. CDR3 in DNA: TGTGCCAGCAGTGGACAGATGAACACTGAAGCTTTCTTT. Translation: CASSGQMNTEAFF.

The rearrangement links TRBV2 to TRBJ2-1, with 11 positions matching TRBD2. In germline, CDR1 is SNHLY, CDR2 FYNNEI. V was pared by 8 bases and J by 7 bases, with 7 bases of the junction left unmatched. The CDR3 sequence is 14 residues long. CDR3 nucleotide sequence: TGTGCCAGCGGTCTTCTAGCGGGAGGTAATGAGCAGTTCTTC. Protein sequence: CASGLLAGGNEQFF.

This clone was seen a handful of times. This CDR3 reads CASRFGGRAWDTQYF. The CDR3 DNA sequence: TGTGCCAGCAGATTTGGCGGGAGGGCCTGGGATACGCAGTATTTT. The chain has TRBV28 and TRBJ2-3; TRBD2 agrees at 9 bases. This CDR3 has 15 residues. Looked up from germline, CDR1 is MDHEN and CDR2 is SYDVKM. V lost 6 bases and J lost 6; bases outside the gene matches: 10. Based on the CDR3 plus reference TRBV28 and TRBJ2-3, the full variable domain is DVKVTQSSRYLVKRTGEKVFLECVQDMDHENMFWYRQDPGLGLRLIYFSYDVKMKEKGDIPEGYSVSREKKERFSLILESASTNQTSMYLCASRFGGRAWDTQYFGPGTRLTVL.

This clone occurred a few times. The chain joins TRBV2 to TRBJ1-2; a weak D match, TRBD1 (5 bases). The CDR3 loop spans 12 amino acids. V was shortened by 6 bases and J by 4 bases, with 9 bases between the two germline ends. Germline V gene lookup returns CDR1 SNHLY and CDR2 FYNNEI. The DNA of the CDR3 is TGTGCCAGCAGAGGGACTGCCTATGGCTACACCTTC. This codes for CASRGTAYGYTF.

A few counts support this clone. The chain carries TRBV5-5 and TRBJ2-2; 10 nucleotides line up with TRBD2. Germline-derived CDR1 and CDR2 are SGHKS and YYEKEE (reference sequence). The CDR3 spans 15 residues. After removal of 2 bases from V and 8 bases from J, the junction contained 6 bases not matched to a gene. The CDR3 region has the DNA TGTGCCAGCAGCTTTAAACTAGCGGGAAGTGGGGAGCTGTTTTTT. Its translation: CASSFKLAGSGELFF.

The rearrangement links TRBV11-3 to TRBJ1-4; D gene ambiguous. Germline V gene data show CDR1 as SGHNT and CDR2 as YENEEA. The ends were cut back, 0 bases at V and 8 bases at J, with 16 bases in the middle. The CDR3 contains 16 residues. The DNA of the CDR3 is TGTGCCAGCAGCTTAGAGGACCGAGGGAGCGGGGAAAAACTGTTTTTT. It encodes CASSLEDRGSGEKLFF.